Listed here is a single T cell receptor (beta chain). This record belongs to a study of T cell clones after liver transplantation. Germline CDR1 MNHNY, CDR2 SVGAGI (reference sequence). The CDR3 length is 15 residues. V was clipped by 7 bases and J by 4 bases, with 20 bases between them. The assay was immunoSEQ multiplex PCR, and TCRdb's table has in-frame clones only and misses some. This sample has more than 95,000 clones, with roughly four fifths found just once. The TCR originated in a human patient who received a liver transplant. Some T cells may have originated in the graft donor. This material consisted of CD4+ T cells from blood, taken about 50 months after liver transplant. J is TRBJ2-7 and V is TRBV6-6; D is uncertain. This CDR3 reads CASTASVTPQYEQYF. The CDR3 region has the DNA TGTGCCAGCACCGCAAGTGTGACTCCGCAATACGAGCAGTACTTC.